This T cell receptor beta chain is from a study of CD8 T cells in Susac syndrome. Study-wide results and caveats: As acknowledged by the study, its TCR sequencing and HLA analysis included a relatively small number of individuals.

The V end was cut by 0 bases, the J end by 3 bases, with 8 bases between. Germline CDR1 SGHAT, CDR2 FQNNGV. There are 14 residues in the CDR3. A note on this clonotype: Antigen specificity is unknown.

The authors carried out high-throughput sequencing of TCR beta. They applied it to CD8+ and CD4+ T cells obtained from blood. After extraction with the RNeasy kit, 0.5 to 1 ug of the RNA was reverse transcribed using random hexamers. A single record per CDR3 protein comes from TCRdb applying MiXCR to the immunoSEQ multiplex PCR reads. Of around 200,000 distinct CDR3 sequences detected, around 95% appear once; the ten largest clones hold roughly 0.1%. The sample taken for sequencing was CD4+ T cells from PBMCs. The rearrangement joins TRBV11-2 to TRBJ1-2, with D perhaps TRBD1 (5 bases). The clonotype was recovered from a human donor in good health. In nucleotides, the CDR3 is TGTGCCAGCAGCTTAGACAGGGTGGACTATGGCTACACCTTC. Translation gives CASSLDRVDYGYTF.